This passage covers 25 T cell receptor beta chains from one sample sequenced in a study of T cells in women clearing cervical HPV infection (dated by TCRdb to between 2017 and 2018). The library was made by the immunoSEQ multiplex PCR assay. The clones in this table, taken by TCRdb from immuneACCESS, are in-frame only. Not every clone is retained; where verified, under half of the shortfall comes from an unresolved V gene, and the cause of the rest is unknown. This sample's clone table shows 30,000 to 40,000 clones. Of the sample, about 1.5% falls within the top ten clones. What was sequenced was blood buffy coat. These receptor sequences come from a woman aged 18 to 75 with a cervical HPV16 infection that either progressed to CIN3+ or cleared (not recorded which).

Comments on this clone: The observed sequence ends 3 residues before the CDR3 terminus, with the missing tail filled in from the germline J gene. The chain employs TRBV6-1 and TRBJ1-1, with 7 bases matching TRBD1. The CDR3 is made up of 14 amino acids. With 4 bases clipped from V and 3 bases from J, the junction kept 5 bases outside the gene matches. CDR1 is MNHNS, CDR2 SASEGT, per germline. The CDR3 bases that were read are TGTGCCAGCAGTGTTCAGGGGGTATACACTGAA. Protein product: CASSVQGVYTE. The complete CDR3 reads CASSVQGVYTEAFF.

By frequency, this clone is medium-sized. The CDR3 end lies 3 residues beyond the end of the read and is filled in from the germline J gene. The J gene is TRBJ1-1, the V gene TRBV29-1, with unresolved D. CDR3 length equals 14 residues. The V gene's germline CDR1 is SQVTM and CDR2 ANQGSEA. Trimming removed 1 base from V and 0 bases from J, with 9 bases in between. Here the CDR3 reads CSVEAGSMNTEAFF. CDR3 DNA (partial): TGCAGCGTTGAAGCCGGTTCCATGAACACTGAA.

As to this clone: The read halts 3 residues ahead of the CDR3 end, with the missing end drawn from the germline J gene. The chain is built from TRBV18 and TRBJ2-1; 9 positions agree with TRBD2. This CDR3 is built from 15 residues. V lost 2 bases, J lost 7 bases, and 6 bases stayed unmatched. CDR1 and CDR2 from the germline V gene are KGHSH and LQKENI. CDR3 protein: CASSPIAGETNEQFF. The DNA read from the CDR3 is TGTGCCAGCTCACCAATAGCGGGAGAGACGAATGAG. The variable domain in full, with the rest retrieved from reference TRBV18 and TRBJ2-1, is NAGVMQNPRHLVRRRGQEARLRCSPMKGHSHVYWYRQLPEEGLKFMVYLQKENIIDESGMPKERFSAEFPKEGPSILRIQQVVRGDSAAYFCASSPIAGETNEQFFGPGTRLTVL.

In the case of this clone: With the read ending 3 residues before the CDR3 end, the germline J gene is used to fill in that end. The V and J genes are TRBV19 and TRBJ2-2, with 11 bases identical to TRBD1. The CDR3 has 16 amino acids. Germline lookup yields CDR1 LNHDA and CDR2 SQIVND (reference sequence). CDR3 DNA (partial): TGTGCCAGTACTAGGACAGGGGGCTCCTATAATTCACCG. Its translation: CASTRTGGSYNSP. The whole CDR3 sequence is CASTRTGGSYNSPLFF.

With regard to this clone: Read coverage stops 3 residues before the CDR3 terminus; the germline J gene supplies the remainder. V and J are TRBV30 and TRBJ1-6, with D maybe TRBD1 (6 bases). Trimming stripped 3 bases from V and 7 bases from J, with 16 bases between. The V gene's germline CDR1 is GTSNPN and CDR2 SVGIG (reference sequence). The CDR3 is made up of 15 amino acids. The CDR3 loop is CAWRRDRRGNSPLHF. The covered CDR3 bases are TGTGCCTGGAGGAGAGACAGGCGAGGGAATTCACCC.

Comments on this clone: The observed sequence ends 3 residues before the CDR3 terminus, with the missing tail filled in from the germline J gene. The V and J genes are TRBV5-4 and TRBJ2-7; tentative D call: TRBD1 (6 bases). Looked up from germline, CDR1 is SGHNT and CDR2 is YYREEE (reference sequence). The CDR3 loop spans 15 amino acids. V was pared by 2 bases and J by 6 bases, with 18 bases between. CDR3 amino acids: CASSFYSGTPAEQYF. Incomplete CDR3 DNA: TGTGCCAGCAGCTTCTATTCCGGGACACCCGCCGAG.

As to this clone: The read gets to within 3 residues of the CDR3 end, and the germline J gene fills in the rest. The chain combines TRBV2 with TRBJ2-5; 8 nucleotides agree with TRBD1. Per germline, CDR1 SNHLY and CDR2 FYNNEI. The CDR3 has 12 amino acids. The ends lost 5 bases at V and 5 bases at J; junction bases unmatched: 1. The CDR3 region is CASSRQGETQYF. The part of the CDR3 DNA that was read is TGTGCCAGCAGTCGACAGGGGGAGACC.

As concerns this clone: The read ends 3 residues shy of where the CDR3 ends; the end is completed using the germline J gene. The sample carries other DNA sequences with the same CDR3. The chain recombines TRBV5-6 with TRBJ1-3; the match to TRBD1 covers 8 bases. This CDR3 spans 14 amino acids. CDR1 is SGHDT and CDR2 is YYEEEE in the germline V gene. Germline trimming cut 4 bases from V and 8 bases from J; bases unmatched to any gene: 8. This chain's CDR3 is CASSTTGGPDTIYF. The DNA read from the CDR3 is TGTGCCAGCAGCACAACAGGGGGACCGGACACC.

Notes on this clone: The read gets to within 3 residues of the CDR3 end, and the germline J gene fills in the rest. The rearrangement links TRBV11-1 to TRBJ2-1; 7 bases align to TRBD2. Per germline, CDR1 SGHAT and CDR2 FQDESV (reference sequence). The CDR3 is 15 amino acids. J was trimmed by 4 bases and V by 2 bases; bases with no gene match: 5. The DNA read from the CDR3 is TGTGCCAGCAGCTTATTTAGCGGGCTGTACAATGAG. Protein: CASSLFSGLYNE. The entire CDR3 protein reads CASSLFSGLYNEQFF.

The CDR3 here is CASSLLRGLGSPLHF. CDR3 DNA (partial): TGTGCCAGCAGCTTGCTGAGGGGTTTAGGGTCACCC. V is TRBV7-2 and J is TRBJ1-6; weak D call: TRBD1 (5 bases). Sequencing ends 3 residues short of the CDR3 end; the germline J gene provides the rest. The CDR3 runs to 15 residues. The V and J ends lost 3 bases and 10 bases respectively, with 16 bases between them. From germline, CDR1 is SGHTA and CDR2 FQGNSA.

Turning to this clone: The read is 3 residues too short to cover the CDR3 end, so that end is filled in from the germline J gene. J is TRBJ2-4 and V is TRBV7-9; unclear D gene. Germline-derived CDR1 and CDR2 are SEHNR and FQNEAQ (reference sequence). This CDR3 is 15 amino acids long. CDR3 residues: CASSLKAGLNYGQYF. The DNA read from the CDR3 is TGTGCCAGCAGCTTAAAGGCCGGCCTCAACTATGGT.

In the case of this clone: The observed sequence ends 3 residues before the CDR3 terminus, with the missing tail filled in from the germline J gene. The chain combines TRBV2 with TRBJ2-7; D is unresolved. Looked up from germline, CDR1 is SNHLY and CDR2 is FYNNEI. The CDR3 has 15 amino acids. Trimming shortened V by 3 bases and J by 2 bases, and 14 bases separated the two germline ends. CDR3 loop: CASSEAPQITYEQYF. The CDR3 DNA, read in part, is TGTGCCAGCAGTGAGGCACCCCAGATTACCTACGAG.

Concerning this clone itself: The read comes to an end 3 residues before the CDR3 does, leaving the germline J gene to fill in the end. The chain employs TRBV5-1 and TRBJ2-1; 11 positions match TRBD2. Germline V gene sequence: CDR1 SGHRS, CDR2 YFSETQ. CDR3 size: 16 residues. Trimming cost V 5 bases and J 3 bases; bases outside gene matches: 7. The CDR3 region is CASRQPGLAVYNEQFF. The DNA read from the CDR3 is TGCGCCAGCAGACAGCCGGGACTAGCGGTCTACAATGAG.

With regard to this clone: The read is 3 residues too short to cover the CDR3 end, so that end is filled in from the germline J gene. The chain links TRBV5-1 to TRBJ1-4; possibly TRBD1 for D (6 bases). Between the trimmed V and J ends, which lost 0 bases and 8 bases, there was a span of 8 bases. The length of the CDR3 is 13 residues. Germline loops: CDR1 SGHRS, CDR2 YFSETQ. The CDR3 protein is CASSLGTVEKLFF. The DNA read from the CDR3 is TGCGCCAGCAGCTTGGGGACAGTGGAAAAA.

Details on this clone: With the read ending 3 residues before the CDR3 end, the germline J gene is used to fill in that end. The chain employs TRBV20-1 and TRBJ2-3, with D hard to call. The CDR3 consists of 14 residues. CDR1 and CDR2 from the germline V gene are DFQATT and SNEGSKA (reference sequence). CDR3 DNA (partial): TGCAGTGCTAGGGGCAGCTATTTACAAGAGACG. It translates to CSARGSYLQET. The CDR3, in full, reads CSARGSYLQETQYF.

Worth noting for this clone: From the germline J gene comes the end of the CDR3, since the read stops 3 residues before it. The genes are TRBV7-7 and TRBJ2-5; a possible D gene is TRBD1 (5 bases). This CDR3 contains 15 residues. The germline V gene has CDR1 SSHAT and CDR2 FNYEAQ (reference sequence). Trimming shortened V by 1 base and J by 3 bases, and 12 bases separated the two germline ends. The DNA read from the CDR3 is TGTGCCAGCAGCTTAGGGCAGGGATTAGAAGAGACC. Its translation: CASSLGQGLEET. The whole CDR3 sequence is CASSLGQGLEETQYF.

Details on this clone: The read ends 3 residues early relative to the CDR3; the germline J gene fills the gap. The chain joins TRBV2 to TRBJ1-5, with D uncertain. Germline CDR1 and CDR2: SNHLY and FYNNEI. The CDR3 extends over 14 amino acids. Between the trimmed V and J ends, which lost 3 bases and 0 bases, there was a span of 6 bases. The sequenced CDR3 bases are TGTGCCAGCAGTGACAGGAATAGCAATCAGCCC. Residues: CASSDRNSNQP. The whole CDR3 protein reads CASSDRNSNQPQHF.

As concerns this clone: The read ends 3 residues shy of where the CDR3 ends; the end is completed using the germline J gene. The rearrangement uses TRBV19 and TRBJ2-1; 7 positions agree with TRBD1. Germline V gene data show CDR1 as LNHDA and CDR2 as SQIVND (reference sequence). The V gene end was trimmed by 10 bases and the J gene end by 5 bases; junction bases not matched to a gene: 11. This CDR3 region has 14 residues. The CDR3 reads CATNEDRINNEQFF. The sequenced CDR3 bases are TGTGCCACCAATGAGGACAGGATAAACAATGAG. Drawing the rest from reference TRBV19 and TRBJ2-1, the complete variable domain is DGGITQSPKYLFRKEGQNVTLSCEQNLNHDAMYWYRQDPGQGLRLIYYSQIVNDFQKGDIAEGYSVSREKKESFPLTVTSAQKNPTAFYLCATNEDRINNEQFFGPGTRLTVL.

The CDR3 loop reads CATREAATGDTQYF. CDR3 DNA (partial): TGTGCCACCAGGGAGGCCGCGACGGGAGATACG. The V gene is TRBV10-3, the J gene TRBJ2-3, with D tentatively TRBD2 (6 bases). Read data end 3 residues before the CDR3 end; the end is taken from the germline J gene. CDR1 and CDR2 (germline): ENHRY, SYGVKD. The CDR3 is 14 residues long. V was pared by 10 bases and J by 5 bases, with 19 bases between.

CDR3 sequence reads: CASSLHNEQFF. CDR3 bases read: TGTGCCAGCAGTCTCCACAATGAG. The chain joins TRBV6-2 or TRBV6-3 to TRBJ2-1; D not resolved. The sequenced fragment ends 3 residues before the CDR3 boundary, so the rest is inferred from the germline J gene. This CDR3 is 11 amino acids long. The ends were cut back, 5 bases at V and 5 bases at J, with 4 bases in the middle. Per germline, CDR1 MNHEY and CDR2 SVGEGT.

On this clone: Read coverage stops 3 residues before the CDR3 terminus; the germline J gene supplies the remainder. The genes are TRBV5-1 and TRBJ2-2, with no clear D. Deletions cut 1 base from V and 1 base from J, with 8 bases between. The CDR3 runs to 15 residues. Looked up from germline, CDR1 is SGHRS and CDR2 is YFSETQ. CDR3 sequence: CASSLRVGNTGELFF. The DNA read from the CDR3 is TGCGCCAGCAGCTTGCGAGTCGGGAACACCGGGGAG.

In the case of this clone: The DNA ends 3 residues before the CDR3 does, and the rest of the CDR3 is filled in from the germline J gene. The chain is built from TRBV30 and TRBJ1-1; D may be TRBD1 (6 bases). V was cut by 0 bases and J by 1 base, with 9 bases left in between. Germline V CDR1 and CDR2: GTSNPN, SVGIG (reference sequence). The CDR3 sequence is 14 residues long. The CDR3 bases that were read are TGTGCCTGGAGTGTAGGACAGCCGAACACTGAA. Encoded protein: CAWSVGQPNTE. The full CDR3 protein is CAWSVGQPNTEAFF.

Concerning this clone itself: The CDR3 goes on 3 residues after the read ends, and that part is filled in from the germline J gene. The rearrangement links TRBV7-3 to TRBJ2-1, with TRBD2 matching over 9 bases. There are 16 residues in the CDR3. CDR1 is SGHTA, CDR2 FQGTGA, per germline. The ends lost 1 base at V and 3 bases at J; junction bases unmatched: 4. The part of the CDR3 DNA that was read is TGTGCCAGCAGCTTAAAGACTAGCGGTCTCTACAATGAG. Amino acids: CASSLKTSGLYNE. The entire CDR3 is CASSLKTSGLYNEQFF.

For this clone: The read ends 3 residues early relative to the CDR3; the germline J gene fills the gap. This sequence joins TRBV20-1 and TRBJ1-2; TRBD1 matches 8 bases. This CDR3 spans 12 amino acids. The germline gives CDR1 DFQATT, CDR2 SNEGSKA (reference sequence). CDR3 DNA (partial): TGCAGTGCTAGACAGACAGGGGTCGGC. Amino acid sequence: CSARQTGVG. The full CDR3 reads CSARQTGVGYTF.

Points on this clone: The read ends 3 residues shy of where the CDR3 ends; the end is completed using the germline J gene. V and J are TRBV5-6 and TRBJ2-5; perhaps TRBD1 as D (6 bases). There are 14 residues in the CDR3. The germline gives CDR1 SGHDT, CDR2 YYEEEE. V was pared by 7 bases and J by 5 bases, with 18 bases between. CDR3 sequence reads: CASHLQAGVETQYF. Partial CDR3 DNA: TGTGCCAGCCACTTGCAGGCAGGGGTCGAGACC.